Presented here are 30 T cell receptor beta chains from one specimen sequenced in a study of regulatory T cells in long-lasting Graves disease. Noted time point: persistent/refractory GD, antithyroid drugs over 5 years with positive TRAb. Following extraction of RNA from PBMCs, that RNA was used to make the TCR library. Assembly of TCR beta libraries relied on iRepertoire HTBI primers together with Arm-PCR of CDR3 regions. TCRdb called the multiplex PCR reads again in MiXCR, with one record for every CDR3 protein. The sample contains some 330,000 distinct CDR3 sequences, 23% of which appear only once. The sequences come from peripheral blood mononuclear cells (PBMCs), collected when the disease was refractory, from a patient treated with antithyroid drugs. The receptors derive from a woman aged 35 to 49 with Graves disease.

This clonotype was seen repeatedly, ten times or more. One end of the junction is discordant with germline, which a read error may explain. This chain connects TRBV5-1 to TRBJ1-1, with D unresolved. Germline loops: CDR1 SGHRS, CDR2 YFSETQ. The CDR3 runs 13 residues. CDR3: CASSLAGSTEAFF. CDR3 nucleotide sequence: TGTGCCAGCAGCTTAGCGGGCAGCACTGAAGCTTTCTTT.

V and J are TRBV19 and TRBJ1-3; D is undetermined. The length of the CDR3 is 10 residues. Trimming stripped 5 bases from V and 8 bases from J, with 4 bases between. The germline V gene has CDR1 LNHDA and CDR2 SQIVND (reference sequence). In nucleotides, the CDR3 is TGTGCCAGTAGTCGGCACACCATATATTTT. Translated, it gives CASSRHTIYF.

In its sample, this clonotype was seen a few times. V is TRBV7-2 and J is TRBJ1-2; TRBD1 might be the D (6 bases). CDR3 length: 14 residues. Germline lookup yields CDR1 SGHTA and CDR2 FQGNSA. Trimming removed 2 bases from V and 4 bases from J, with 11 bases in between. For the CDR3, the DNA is TGTGCCAGCAGCTTATCGCGGGACATCTATGGCTACACCTTC. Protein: CASSLSRDIYGYTF.

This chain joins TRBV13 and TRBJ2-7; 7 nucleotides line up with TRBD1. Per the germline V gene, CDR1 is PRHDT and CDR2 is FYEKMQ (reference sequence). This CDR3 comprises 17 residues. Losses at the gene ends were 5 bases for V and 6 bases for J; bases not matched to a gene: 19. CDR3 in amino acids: CASSRTEKQGRSGEQYF. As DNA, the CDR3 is TGTGCCAGCAGCCGAACCGAGAAACAGGGGAGATCGGGCGAGCAGTACTTC.

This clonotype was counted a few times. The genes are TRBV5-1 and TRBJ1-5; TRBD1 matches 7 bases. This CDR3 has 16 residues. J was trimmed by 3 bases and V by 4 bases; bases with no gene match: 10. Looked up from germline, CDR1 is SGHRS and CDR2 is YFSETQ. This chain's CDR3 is CASSPDREAYNQPQHF. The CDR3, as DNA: TGCGCCAGCAGCCCAGACAGGGAAGCCTACAATCAGCCCCAGCATTTT.

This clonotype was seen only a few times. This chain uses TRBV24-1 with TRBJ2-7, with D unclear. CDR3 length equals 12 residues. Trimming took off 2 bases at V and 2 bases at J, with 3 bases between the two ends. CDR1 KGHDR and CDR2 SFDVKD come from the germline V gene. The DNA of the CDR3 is TGTGCCACCAGTGATTCAGCCTACGAGCAGTACTTC. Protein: CATSDSAYEQYF.

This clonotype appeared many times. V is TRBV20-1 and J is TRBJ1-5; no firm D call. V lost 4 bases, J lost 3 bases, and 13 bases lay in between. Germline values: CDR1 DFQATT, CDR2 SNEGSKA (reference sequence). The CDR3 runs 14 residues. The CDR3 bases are TGCAGTGCTATTGATTCGACAAACAATCAGCCCCAGCATTTT. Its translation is CSAIDSTNNQPQHF.

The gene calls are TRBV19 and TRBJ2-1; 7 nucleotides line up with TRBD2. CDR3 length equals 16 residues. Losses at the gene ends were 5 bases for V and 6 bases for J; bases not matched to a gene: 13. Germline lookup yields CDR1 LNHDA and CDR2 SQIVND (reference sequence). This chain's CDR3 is CASSRTNAGVPNEQFF. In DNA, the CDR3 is TGTGCCAGTAGTCGGACAAACGCGGGGGTCCCCAATGAGCAGTTCTTC.

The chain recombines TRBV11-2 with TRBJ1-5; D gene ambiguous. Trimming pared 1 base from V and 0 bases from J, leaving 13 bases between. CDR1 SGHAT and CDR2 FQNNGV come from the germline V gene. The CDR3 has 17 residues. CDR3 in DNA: TGTGCCAGCAGCTTAGGCGGAGGGAGGGATAGCAATCAGCCCCAGCATTTT. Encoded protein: CASSLGGGRDSNQPQHF.

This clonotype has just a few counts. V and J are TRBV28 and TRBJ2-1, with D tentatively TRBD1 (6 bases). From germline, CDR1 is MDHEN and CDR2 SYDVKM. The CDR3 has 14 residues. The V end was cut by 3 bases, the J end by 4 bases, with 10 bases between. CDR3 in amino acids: CASSLRGRYNEQFF. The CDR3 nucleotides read TGTGCCAGCAGTTTGAGGGGGAGATACAATGAGCAGTTCTTC. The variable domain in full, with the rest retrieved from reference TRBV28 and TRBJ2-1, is DVKVTQSSRYLVKRTGEKVFLECVQDMDHENMFWYRQDPGLGLRLIYFSYDVKMKEKGDIPEGYSVSREKKERFSLILESASTNQTSMYLCASSLRGRYNEQFFGPGTRLTVL.

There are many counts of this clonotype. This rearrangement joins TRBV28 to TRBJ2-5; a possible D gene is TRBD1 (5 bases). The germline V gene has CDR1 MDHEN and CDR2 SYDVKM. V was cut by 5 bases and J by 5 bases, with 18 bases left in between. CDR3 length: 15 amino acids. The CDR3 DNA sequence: TGTGCCAGCAGTATCCGGTCAGGGAAGGCTGAGACCCAGTACTTC. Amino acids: CASSIRSGKAETQYF.

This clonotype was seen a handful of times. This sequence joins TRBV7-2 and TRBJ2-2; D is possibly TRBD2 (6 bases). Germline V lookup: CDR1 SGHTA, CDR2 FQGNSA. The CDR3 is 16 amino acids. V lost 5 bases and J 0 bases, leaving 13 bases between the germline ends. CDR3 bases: TGTGCCAGCAGCCCTCTAGCGCCCGCGAACACCGGGGAGCTGTTTTTT. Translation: CASSPLAPANTGELFF.

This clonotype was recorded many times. The CDR3: CASLRESSYEQYF. CDR3 DNA: TGTGCCAGCTTACGGGAAAGCTCCTACGAGCAGTACTTC. V is TRBV6-1 and J is TRBJ2-7; D perhaps matches TRBD2 (5 bases). The ends were cut back, 8 bases at V and 0 bases at J, with 11 bases in the middle. Germline V gene data show CDR1 as MNHNS and CDR2 as SASEGT. The CDR3 consists of 13 residues.

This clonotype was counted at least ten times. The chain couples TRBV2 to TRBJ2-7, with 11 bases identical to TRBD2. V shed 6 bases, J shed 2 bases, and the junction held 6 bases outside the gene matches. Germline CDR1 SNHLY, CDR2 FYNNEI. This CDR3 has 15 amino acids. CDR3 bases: TGTGCCAGCAGCCAGACTAGCGGGATGACCTACGAGCAGTACTTC. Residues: CASSQTSGMTYEQYF.

CDR3 DNA sequence: TGTGCCAGCACCTTCCAGGGGGGCTACACCTTC. Protein product: CASTFQGGYTF. This chain uses TRBV7-9 with TRBJ1-2; a possible D gene is TRBD1 (6 bases). Germline V gene lookup returns CDR1 SEHNR and CDR2 FQNEAQ (reference sequence). The CDR3 spans 11 residues. The V end was cut by 7 bases, the J end by 8 bases, with 11 bases between.

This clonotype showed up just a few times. CDR3 nucleotides: TGTGCCAGCAGACAGGTTTACAATGAGCAGTTCTTC. Protein sequence: CASRQVYNEQFF. The gene calls are TRBV27 and TRBJ2-1; D may be TRBD1 (5 bases). Germline CDR1 is MNHEY and CDR2 is SMNVEV (reference sequence). The length of the CDR3 is 12 residues. Trimming removed 6 bases from V and 4 bases from J, with 7 bases in between.

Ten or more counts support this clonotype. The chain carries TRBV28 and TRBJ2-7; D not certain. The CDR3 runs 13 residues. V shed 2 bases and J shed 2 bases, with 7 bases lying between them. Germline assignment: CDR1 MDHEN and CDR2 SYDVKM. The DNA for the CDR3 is TGTGCCAGCAGTTTAAGGCAGGCCTACGAGCAGTACTTC. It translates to CASSLRQAYEQYF.

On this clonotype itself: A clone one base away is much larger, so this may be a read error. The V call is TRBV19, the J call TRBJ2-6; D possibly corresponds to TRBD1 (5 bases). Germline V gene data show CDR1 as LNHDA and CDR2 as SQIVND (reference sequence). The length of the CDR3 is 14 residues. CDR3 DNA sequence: TGTGCCAGTAGGAAGGGAACTGGGGCCAACGCCCTGACTTTC. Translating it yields CASRKGTGANALTF.

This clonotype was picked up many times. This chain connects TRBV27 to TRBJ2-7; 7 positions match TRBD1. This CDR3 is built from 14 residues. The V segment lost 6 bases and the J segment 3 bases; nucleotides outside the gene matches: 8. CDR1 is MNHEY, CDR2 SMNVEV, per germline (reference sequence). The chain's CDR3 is CASSSGTAFYEQYF. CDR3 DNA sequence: TGTGCCAGCAGCTCCGGGACAGCATTCTACGAGCAGTACTTC.

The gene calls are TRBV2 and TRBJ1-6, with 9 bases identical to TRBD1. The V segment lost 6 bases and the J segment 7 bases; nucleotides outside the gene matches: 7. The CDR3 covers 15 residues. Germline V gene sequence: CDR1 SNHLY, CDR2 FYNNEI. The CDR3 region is CASSQGGTGNSPLHF. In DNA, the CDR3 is TGTGCCAGCAGCCAAGGGGGGACAGGGAATTCACCCCTCCACTTT. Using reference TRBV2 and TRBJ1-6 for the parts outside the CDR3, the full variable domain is EPEVTQTPSHQVTQMGQEVILRCVPISNHLYFYWYRQILGQKVEFLVSFYNNEISEKSEIFDDQFSVERPDGSNFTLKIRSTKLEDSAMYFCASSQGGTGNSPLHFGNGTRLTVT.

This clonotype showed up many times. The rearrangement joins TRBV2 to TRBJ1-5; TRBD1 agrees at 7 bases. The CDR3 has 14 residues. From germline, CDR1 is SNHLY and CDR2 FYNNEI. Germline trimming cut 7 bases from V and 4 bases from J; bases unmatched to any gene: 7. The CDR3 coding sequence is TGTGCCAGCACTCGAGACAGGGAGAATCAGCCCCAGCATTTT. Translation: CASTRDRENQPQHF.

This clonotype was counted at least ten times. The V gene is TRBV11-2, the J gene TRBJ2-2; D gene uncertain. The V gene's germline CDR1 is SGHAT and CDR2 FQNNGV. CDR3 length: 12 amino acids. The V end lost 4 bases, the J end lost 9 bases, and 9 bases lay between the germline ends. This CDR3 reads CASSYPPWELFF. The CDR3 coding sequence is TGTGCCAGCAGCTACCCCCCGTGGGAGCTGTTTTTT.

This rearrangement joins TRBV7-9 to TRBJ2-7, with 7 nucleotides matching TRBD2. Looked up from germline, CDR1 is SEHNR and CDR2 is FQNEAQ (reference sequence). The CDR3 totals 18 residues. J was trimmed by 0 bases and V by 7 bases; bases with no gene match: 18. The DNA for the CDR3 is TGTGCCAGCACCCTCTCTGGGCCCACGGGAGGAAGCTCCTACGAGCAGTACTTC. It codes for CASTLSGPTGGSSYEQYF.

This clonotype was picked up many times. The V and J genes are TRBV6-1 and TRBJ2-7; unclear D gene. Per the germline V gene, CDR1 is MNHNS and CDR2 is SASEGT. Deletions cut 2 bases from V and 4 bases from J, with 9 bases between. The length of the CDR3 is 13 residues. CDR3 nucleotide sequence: TGTGCCAGCAGTGAAAGCTCGAGGTACGAGCAGTACTTC. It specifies CASSESSRYEQYF.

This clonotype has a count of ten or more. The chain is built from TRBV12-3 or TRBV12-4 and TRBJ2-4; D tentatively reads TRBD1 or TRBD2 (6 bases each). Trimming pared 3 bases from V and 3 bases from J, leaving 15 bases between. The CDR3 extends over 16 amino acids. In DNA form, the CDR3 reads TGTGCCAGCAGTTTGGGGGGCCCCTTTTTCAAAAACATTCAGTACTTC. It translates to CASSLGGPFFKNIQYF.

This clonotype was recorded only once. CDR3 loop: CASSRQFLYSGNTIYF. The CDR3 bases are TGTGCCAGCAGTCGACAGTTCCTTTACTCTGGAAACACCATATATTTT. The chain uses TRBV28 and TRBJ1-3; D perhaps matches TRBD1 (5 bases). The germline V and J ends were trimmed by 5 bases and 0 bases, with 14 bases remaining between them. CDR1 and CDR2 (germline): MDHEN, SYDVKM. This CDR3 region has 16 residues.

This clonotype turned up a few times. The chain's CDR3 is CASRQGVLGAEKLFF. The CDR3, as DNA: TGTGCCAGCAGACAGGGGGTCCTCGGGGCGGAAAAACTGTTTTTT. The rearrangement links TRBV12-3 or TRBV12-4 to TRBJ1-4; the match to TRBD1 covers 8 bases. V trimming: 6 bases; J trimming: 8 bases; junction bases outside the gene matches: 11. The CDR3 length is 15 residues.

CDR3 sequence reads: CSAPSGSTEGEQYF. As DNA, the CDR3 is TGCAGTGCCCCAAGCGGGAGCACCGAGGGAGAGCAGTACTTC. The gene calls are TRBV20-1 and TRBJ2-7; 8 bases line up with TRBD2. Germline assignment: CDR1 DFQATT and CDR2 SNEGSKA (reference sequence). This CDR3 is 14 amino acids long. The V and J ends lost 6 bases and 7 bases, in that order; junction bases with no gene match: 14.

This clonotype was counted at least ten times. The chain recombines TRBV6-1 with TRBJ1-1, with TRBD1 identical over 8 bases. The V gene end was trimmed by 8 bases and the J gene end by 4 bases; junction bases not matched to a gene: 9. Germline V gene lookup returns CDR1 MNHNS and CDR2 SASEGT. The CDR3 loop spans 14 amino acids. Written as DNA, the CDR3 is TGTGCCAGCTACAGGGGGGGATTGGTCACTGAAGCTTTCTTT. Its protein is CASYRGGLVTEAFF.

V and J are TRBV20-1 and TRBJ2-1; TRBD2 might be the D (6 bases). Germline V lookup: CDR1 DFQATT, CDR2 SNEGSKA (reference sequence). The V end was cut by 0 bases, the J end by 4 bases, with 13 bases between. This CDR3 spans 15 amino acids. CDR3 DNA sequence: TGCAGTGCTAGAGATCGGGCTAGCGATTACAATGAGCAGTTCTTC. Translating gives CSARDRASDYNEQFF.